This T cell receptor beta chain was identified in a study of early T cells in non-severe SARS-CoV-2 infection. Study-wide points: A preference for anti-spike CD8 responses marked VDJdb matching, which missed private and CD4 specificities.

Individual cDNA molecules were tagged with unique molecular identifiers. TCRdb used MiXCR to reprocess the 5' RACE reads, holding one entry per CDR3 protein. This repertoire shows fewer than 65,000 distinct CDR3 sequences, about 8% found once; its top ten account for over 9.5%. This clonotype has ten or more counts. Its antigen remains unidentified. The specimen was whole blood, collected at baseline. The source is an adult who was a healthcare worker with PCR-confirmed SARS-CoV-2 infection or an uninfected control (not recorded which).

The DNA of the CDR3 is TGCGCCAGCAGCTTGGTTTCCAGCGGGAGGGGTTACAATGAGCAGTTCTTC. It is translated as CASSLVSSGRGYNEQFF. This chain joins TRBV5-1 and TRBJ2-1, with 10 bases that match TRBD2. Germline V gene data show CDR1 as SGHRS and CDR2 as YFSETQ. With V trimmed by 0 bases and J by 4 bases, 7 bases remained unmatched. The CDR3 length is 17 residues.